This T cell receptor (beta chain) emerged from a study of T cell responses to AZD1222 COVID-19 vaccine (dated by TCRdb to about 2021). Regarding the research as a whole: TCR sequencing was performed for about 250 trial participants, of whom roughly 200 were given two doses of AZD1222 and around 26 were given two doses of MenACWY control vaccine. Enrollment into the trials was organized by age into subgroups of 18-55, 56-69 and 70-plus years, and those subgroups contained approximately 150, 30 and 60 TCR-sequenced participants, respectively.

The sample's time point label is to be understood as: about 28 days (+/-7) after the second vaccine dose. AZD1222 recipients with second doses at about 4 weeks or about 12 weeks were pooled, because spike-specific TCR depth and breadth did not differ between schedules. The vaccinee samples were drawn from two UK trials, COV001 and COV002, one of which was a single-blind randomized controlled phase 2/3 trial testing AZD1222 (ChAdOx1 nCoV-19) in healthy adults. Trial participant PBMC samples were collected at day 0 and day 28 after the second dose for TCRbeta chain sequencing. Trimming accounts for 2 bases at V and 5 bases at J, while the number of junction bases matched to no gene is 6. The germline V gene encodes CDR1 MNHEY and CDR2 SVGEGT. There are 15 amino acids in the CDR3, from cysteine to phenylalanine inclusive. Only the CDR3 portion is preserved as DNA: 45 bases, with reading frame beginning at the first base.

On this clone: Its antigen has not been determined. The record has no base qualities; no much larger clone is one base away.

The CDR3 regions of human TCRbeta chains were analyzed by immunosequencing. The study's own analysis went as follows. TCRs in the repertoires were matched against a reference library of SARS-CoV-2-specific TCRs that had been generated with the MIRA antigen-specificity platform. Breadth meant the fraction of unique TCRs that were SARS-CoV-2-associated, whereas depth meant the fraction of total T cells that were SARS-CoV-2-associated. Using the MIRA data, each spike-specific TCR was mapped to the spike region that the TCR reacts to and placed in a CD4 or CD8 class. Log10-transformed breadth and depth values were compared by one-way ANOVA with Sidak's multiple comparisons tests. TCRdb took this table from immuneACCESS and kept in-frame rearrangements with V and J called. Such tables lack part of the clones; where checked against another copy, unresolved V genes explain under half of the gap, and the rest is unexplained. V, J and clone size are those of that table, while D and trimming were read from the DNA. In this sample the table shows 150,000 to 200,000 clones, more than 85% of which occur a single time. 3% to 4% of the sample belongs to the ten largest clones.

Findings and caveats that apply to the study as a whole: The vaccine-associated CD4 TCRs covered the entire spike protein, and the dominant responses fell in regions 160-218 and 743-854. Conclusions about previously exposed vaccinees were limited because only six AZD1222 recipients were SARS-CoV-2 seropositive at baseline. The 56-69-year group was small, and its depth increase did not reach significance, likely because of low power. Participants were mostly white British and included more females than males, and it was suggested by the authors that clonal diversity may have been underestimated. Because no day 14 peak-response samples were available, repertoires were characterized only after the peak T cell response. Reportedly, almost half of the unique spike-specific TCRs recognized epitopes lying outside the regions that are mutated in the B.1.351 and B.1.1.7 variants. Spike-specific TCR breadth and depth rose significantly after two AZD1222 doses compared with day 0 and with MenACWY recipients.

This sequence uses TRBV6-2 or TRBV6-3 and TRBJ1-1, with 9 central nucleotides matching TRBD1. The sequenced sample was peripheral blood, obtained 28 days after the second AZD1222 dose. This receptor was taken from an adult who received the AZD1222 COVID-19 vaccine. The CDR3 corresponds to CASSYLPGQGTEAFF. The sequenced DNA is TGTGCCAGCAGTTACCTTCCGGGACAGGGAACTGAAGCTTTCTTT.